These T cell receptor beta chains were read from a single sample in a study of blood T cell repertoires in COVID-19. Only in-frame clones appear in the TCRdb table, and some are missing; sequencing was by immunoSEQ multiplex PCR. The table lists roughly 72,000 clones, around 90% of them singletons, with approximately 19% in the top ten. Sequencing was done on a sample of peripheral blood. These receptors originate from a human donor in a cohort sampled during active COVID-19. Both conserved end residues are part of each CDR3. The D gene is left open where the match is weak. Clone size is shown for a subset of rows, as once, few, many or a class of expanded clone.

d_gene: -; abundance: -; v_gene: TRBV29-1; len: 14; j_gene: TRBJ2-1; CDR3nt: TGCAGCGTTGAATGGAGTCAACGTTACAATGAGCAGTTCTTC; CDR3aa: CSVEWSQRYNEQFF
d_gene: -; abundance: -; v_gene: TRBV18; len: 16; j_gene: TRBJ2-3; CDR3nt: TGTGCCAGCTCACCCAGGACACTGACTAGCACAGATACGCAGTATTTT; CDR3aa: CASSPRTLTSTDTQYF
d_gene: -; abundance: -; v_gene: TRBV12-3/TRBV12-4; len: 13; j_gene: TRBJ1-5; CDR3nt: TGTGCCAGCAGCCGACAGACCAATCAGCCCCAGCATTTT; CDR3aa: CASSRQTNQPQHF
d_gene: -; abundance: few; v_gene: TRBV21-1; len: 16; j_gene: TRBJ1-1; CDR3nt: TGTGCCAGCCCGAGGCAGGAGGGGGACAGGGACACTGAAGCTTTCTTT; CDR3aa: CASPRQEGDRDTEAFF
d_gene: -; abundance: few; v_gene: TRBV6-2/TRBV6-3; len: 11; j_gene: TRBJ1-5; CDR3nt: TGTGCCAGCAGTTACTCCTACCACCAGCATTTT; CDR3aa: CASSYSYHQHF
d_gene: -; abundance: -; v_gene: TRBV5-1; len: 15; j_gene: TRBJ1-5; CDR3nt: TGCGCCAGCAGCTTGGACAGGGCGCCTAATCAGCCCCAGCATTTT; CDR3aa: CASSLDRAPNQPQHF
d_gene: TRBD2; abundance: -; v_gene: TRBV9; len: 14; j_gene: TRBJ2-7; CDR3nt: TGTGCCAGCACCGCGGGACTAGCTGGCGACGAGCAGTACTTC; CDR3aa: CASTAGLAGDEQYF
d_gene: -; abundance: -; v_gene: TRBV20-1; len: 11; j_gene: TRBJ2-1; CDR3nt: TGCAGTGCCGAACTAGCCCCTGAGCAGTTCTTC; CDR3aa: CSAELAPEQFF
d_gene: -; abundance: -; v_gene: TRBV30; len: 12; j_gene: TRBJ1-4; CDR3nt: TGTGCCTTCGCTCCTACGGGGGAAAAACTGTTTTTT; CDR3aa: CAFAPTGEKLFF
d_gene: -; abundance: -; v_gene: TRBV19; len: 14; j_gene: TRBJ1-5; CDR3nt: TGTGCCAGTAGTGCGCAGATAGGGGGATTGCCCCAGCATTTT; CDR3aa: CASSAQIGGLPQHF
d_gene: -; abundance: few; v_gene: TRBV7-7; len: 15; j_gene: TRBJ2-5; CDR3nt: TGTGCCAGCAGCTTATCCTTCGAGGATGGAGAGACCCAGTACTTC; CDR3aa: CASSLSFEDGETQYF
d_gene: -; abundance: -; v_gene: TRBV5-1; len: 14; j_gene: TRBJ2-7; CDR3nt: TGCGCCAGCAGCTTGGGGAGTGGTGGCTACGAGCAGTACTTC; CDR3aa: CASSLGSGGYEQYF
d_gene: TRBD1; abundance: -; v_gene: TRBV28; len: 14; j_gene: TRBJ1-5; CDR3nt: TGTGCCAGCAGGCCGGGACAGGGTTGGCAGCCCCAGCATTTT; CDR3aa: CASRPGQGWQPQHF
d_gene: -; abundance: -; v_gene: TRBV6-2/TRBV6-3; len: 17; j_gene: TRBJ1-5; CDR3nt: TGTGCCAGCACCCCCAGGGGAATATCGCTGACCAATCAGCCCCAGCATTTT; CDR3aa: CASTPRGISLTNQPQHF
d_gene: TRBD2; abundance: -; v_gene: TRBV5-1; len: 16; j_gene: TRBJ2-3; CDR3nt: TGCGCCAGCAGCTCCGGACTAGCGTATAGCACAGATACGCAGTATTTT; CDR3aa: CASSSGLAYSTDTQYF
d_gene: TRBD1; abundance: -; v_gene: TRBV12-5; len: 15; j_gene: TRBJ2-5; CDR3nt: TGTGCTAGTGGTTCCGGGACAGGGTGGGAGGAGACCCAGTACTTC; CDR3aa: CASGSGTGWEETQYF
d_gene: TRBD1; abundance: -; v_gene: TRBV11-2; len: 15; j_gene: TRBJ2-2; CDR3nt: TGTGCCAGCAGCCCAACCGGGACAGCCTACGGGGAGCTGTTTTTT; CDR3aa: CASSPTGTAYGELFF
d_gene: -; abundance: -; v_gene: TRBV2; len: 14; j_gene: TRBJ2-3; CDR3nt: TGTGCCAGCAAATCGGGGGGCGGTGTGGATACGCAGTATTTT; CDR3aa: CASKSGGGVDTQYF
d_gene: -; abundance: -; v_gene: TRBV28; len: 11; j_gene: TRBJ2-7; CDR3nt: TGTGCCAGTCAGGGGGGCTACGAGCAGTACTTC; CDR3aa: CASQGGYEQYF
d_gene: -; abundance: -; v_gene: TRBV6-6; len: 16; j_gene: TRBJ2-1; CDR3nt: TGTGCCAGCAGTACCCCCCCGGGACACCACTACAATGAGCAGTTCTTC; CDR3aa: CASSTPPGHHYNEQFF
d_gene: -; abundance: -; v_gene: TRBV29-1; len: 15; j_gene: TRBJ1-1; CDR3nt: TGCAGCGTTGAAAGGAGGGCCGGGGGGGACACTGAAGCTTTCTTT; CDR3aa: CSVERRAGGDTEAFF
d_gene: TRBD1; abundance: once; v_gene: TRBV30; len: 16; j_gene: TRBJ1-2; CDR3nt: TGTGCCTGGAGTGTACTCAAATGGACAGGGAACTATGGCTACACCTTC; CDR3aa: CAWSVLKWTGNYGYTF
d_gene: TRBD1; abundance: -; v_gene: TRBV28; len: 17; j_gene: TRBJ2-4; CDR3nt: TGTGCCAGCAGTTTACGGACAGGGAGCAATACCAAAAACATTCAGTACTTC; CDR3aa: CASSLRTGSNTKNIQYF
d_gene: TRBD1; abundance: -; v_gene: TRBV7-8; len: 18; j_gene: TRBJ2-7; CDR3nt: TGTGCCAGCAGCTTAAGGGGAAGAGGGGGCCATGTATTTTACGAGCAGTACTTC; CDR3aa: CASSLRGRGGHVFYEQYF
d_gene: TRBD1; abundance: -; v_gene: TRBV11-3; len: 13; j_gene: TRBJ2-5; CDR3nt: TGTGCCAGCAGCCAGGGGACAGGGGAGACCCAGTACTTC; CDR3aa: CASSQGTGETQYF
d_gene: -; abundance: -; v_gene: TRBV9; len: 15; j_gene: TRBJ2-3; CDR3nt: TGTGCCAGCAGCGCGACTGGACATCCCACAGATACGCAGTATTTT; CDR3aa: CASSATGHPTDTQYF
d_gene: -; abundance: -; v_gene: TRBV9; len: 14; j_gene: TRBJ1-6; CDR3nt: TGTGCCAGCGGACCTGACAGGTTGGGATCACCCCTCCACTTT; CDR3aa: CASGPDRLGSPLHF
d_gene: TRBD1; abundance: -; v_gene: TRBV28; len: 19; j_gene: TRBJ1-2; CDR3nt: TGTGCCAGCAGTTCCACCGGACAGGGGGCTCCTTTTGCTCCATATGGCTACACCTTC; CDR3aa: CASSSTGQGAPFAPYGYTF
d_gene: -; abundance: -; v_gene: TRBV20-1; len: 11; j_gene: TRBJ2-1; CDR3nt: TGCAGTGCTGCGGGGCGGGACGAGCAGTTCTTC; CDR3aa: CSAAGRDEQFF